This T cell receptor beta chain was sequenced during a study of CD8 T cells in Susac syndrome (dated by TCRdb to between 2019 and 2020). About the full investigation: Repertoire sequencing was used to test whether CD8+ T cell activation and differentiation in Susac syndrome was antigen driven. Study-level results and caveats: The number of individuals in the TCR sequencing and HLA analysis was recognized as being relatively small.

V loses 8 bases of germline sequence and J loses 2 bases, and the interval between the two ends is 21 bases. The CDR3 spans 16 residues, from the cysteine through the phenylalanine. Only the CDR3 region is kept as DNA, spanning 48 bases read in frame from base 1. In regard to this clonotype: Its recognized antigen is unknown. Base quality data are lacking; no much larger clone is found one base away.

RNA was extracted using the RNeasy kit, and about 0.45 to 1 ug of the RNA was reverse transcribed with random hexamers. TCR beta CDR3 regions were amplified with the immunoSEQ multiplex PCR assay covering 54 Vbeta and 13 Jbeta segments. To correct PCR amplification bias, a synthetic template baseline was used for both primer optimization and computational correction. Under the source paper's analysis protocol: Only productive sequences were kept, with reads annotated to V, D and J genes according to IMGT and analyzed in immunoSEQ Analyzer. Clonality was computed as one minus Shannon entropy normalized by log2 of the number of productive unique sequences. For each patient and control, public and private clones were evaluated among the 100 most prevalent clones. Clones were defined as Susac-specific if absent from the healthy and MS cohorts, from approximately 1,100 published viral clones and from other ImmuneACCESS disease sequences. TCRdb reran the public reads through fastp at Q25 and MiXCR, keeping productive beta chains. CDR3 protein duplicates are merged, each entry listing the most common genes and DNA. The V and J calls and clone size come from TCRdb's table, not from the authors' own analysis. The sample table contains approximately 150,000 distinct CDR3 sequences; only one count was recorded for approximately 93% of them. Of the sample, 0.07% to 0.1% is held by the ten largest clones.

Peripheral blood CD8+ and CD4+ T cells from healthy donors, Susac syndrome patients and multiple sclerosis patients were profiled using high-throughput TCR beta sequencing. Healthy donors were included as age- and sex-matched controls. Bulk CD8+ and CD4+ T cells were purified by magnetic negative isolation, while CD8+ TEMRA cells were enriched using FACS. Blood was collected in EDTA tubes and processed within 24 hours, with PBMCs isolated through density gradient centrifugation. PBMCs intended for TCR sequencing were cryopreserved in liquid nitrogen and were subsequently thawed in a 37 degrees C water bath. The sorted or isolated CD4+, CD8+ and CD8+ TEMRA cells reached a purity of at least 90%.

The receptor's source is a human donor in good health. What was sequenced was CD4+ T cells from PBMCs. The rearranged chain carries TRBV12-3 or TRBV12-4 and TRBJ2-5; the D gene remains uncertain. Read as DNA, the sequence is TGTGCCAGCGGGCTGGAAACATTGATGGGGCAAGAGACCCAGTACTTC. This codes for CASGLETLMGQETQYF.